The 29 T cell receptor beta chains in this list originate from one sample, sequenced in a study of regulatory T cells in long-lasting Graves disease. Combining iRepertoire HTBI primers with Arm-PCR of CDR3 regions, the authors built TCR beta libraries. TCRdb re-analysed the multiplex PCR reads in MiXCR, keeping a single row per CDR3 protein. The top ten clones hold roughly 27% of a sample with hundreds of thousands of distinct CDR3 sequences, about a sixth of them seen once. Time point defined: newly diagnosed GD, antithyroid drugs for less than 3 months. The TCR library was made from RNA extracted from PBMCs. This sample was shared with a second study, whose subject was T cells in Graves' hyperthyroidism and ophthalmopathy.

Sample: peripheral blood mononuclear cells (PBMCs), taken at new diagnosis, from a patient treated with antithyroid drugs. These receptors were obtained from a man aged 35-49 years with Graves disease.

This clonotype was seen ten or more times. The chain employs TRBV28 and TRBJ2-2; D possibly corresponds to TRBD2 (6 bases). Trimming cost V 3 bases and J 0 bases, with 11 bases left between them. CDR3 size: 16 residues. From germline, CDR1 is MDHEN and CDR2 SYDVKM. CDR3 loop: CASSFASAANTGELFF. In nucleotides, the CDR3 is TGTGCCAGCAGTTTTGCTAGCGCCGCGAACACCGGGGAGCTGTTTTTT.

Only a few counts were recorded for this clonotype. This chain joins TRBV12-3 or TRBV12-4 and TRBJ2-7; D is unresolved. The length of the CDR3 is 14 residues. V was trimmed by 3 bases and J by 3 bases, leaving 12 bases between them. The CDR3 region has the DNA TGTGCCAGCAGTTTTGTCAGGAACTTCTACGAGCAGTACTTC. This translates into CASSFVRNFYEQYF.

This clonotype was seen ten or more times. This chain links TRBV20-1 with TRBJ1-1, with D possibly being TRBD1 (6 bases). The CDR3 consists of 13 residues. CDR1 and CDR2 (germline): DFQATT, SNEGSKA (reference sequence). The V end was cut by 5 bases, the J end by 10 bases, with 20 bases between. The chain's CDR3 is CSAPGHGDGGAFF. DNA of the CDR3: TGCAGTGCTCCGGGACACGGGGACGGCGGAGCTTTCTTT.

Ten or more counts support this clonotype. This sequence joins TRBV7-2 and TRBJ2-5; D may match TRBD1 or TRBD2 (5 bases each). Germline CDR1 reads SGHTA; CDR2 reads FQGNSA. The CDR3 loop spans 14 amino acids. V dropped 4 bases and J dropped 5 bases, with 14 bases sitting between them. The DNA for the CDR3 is TGTGCCAGCAGCTCTCGAGGGGCGGGCGAGACCCAGTACTTC. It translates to CASSSRGAGETQYF.

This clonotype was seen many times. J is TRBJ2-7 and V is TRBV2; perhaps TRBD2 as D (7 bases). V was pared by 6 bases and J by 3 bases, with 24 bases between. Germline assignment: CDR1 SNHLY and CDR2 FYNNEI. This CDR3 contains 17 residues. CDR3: CASSANRGAPQFYEQYF. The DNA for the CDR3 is TGTGCCAGCAGCGCAAACCGGGGGGCGCCCCAATTCTACGAGCAGTACTTC.

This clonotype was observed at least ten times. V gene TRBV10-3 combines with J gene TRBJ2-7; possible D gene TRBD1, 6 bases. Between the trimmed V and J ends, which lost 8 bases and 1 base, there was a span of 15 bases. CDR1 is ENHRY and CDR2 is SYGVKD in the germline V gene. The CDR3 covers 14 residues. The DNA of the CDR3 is TGTGCCATCGGCCGGGACAACTTTTCCTACGAGCAGTACTTC. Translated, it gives CAIGRDNFSYEQYF.

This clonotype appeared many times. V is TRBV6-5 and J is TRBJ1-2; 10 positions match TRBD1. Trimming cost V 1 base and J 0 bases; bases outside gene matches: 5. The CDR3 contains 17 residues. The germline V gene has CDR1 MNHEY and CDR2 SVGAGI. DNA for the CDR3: TGTGCCAGCAGTTACTTCGGGACAGGGGAGACTAACTATGGCTACACCTTC. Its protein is CASSYFGTGETNYGYTF.

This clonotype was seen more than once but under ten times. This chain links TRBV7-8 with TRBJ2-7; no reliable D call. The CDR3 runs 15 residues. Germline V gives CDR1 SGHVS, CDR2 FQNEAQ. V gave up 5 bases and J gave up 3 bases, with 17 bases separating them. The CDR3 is CASSLILGMNYEQYF. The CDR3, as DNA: TGTGCCAGCAGCCTTATATTGGGGATGAACTACGAGCAGTACTTC. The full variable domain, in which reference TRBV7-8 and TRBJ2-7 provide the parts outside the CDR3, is GAGVSQSPRYKVAKRGQDVALRCDPISGHVSLFWYQQALGQGPEFLTYFQNEAQLDKSGLPSDRFFAERPEGSVSTLKIQRTQQEDSAVYLCASSLILGMNYEQYFGPGTRLTVT.

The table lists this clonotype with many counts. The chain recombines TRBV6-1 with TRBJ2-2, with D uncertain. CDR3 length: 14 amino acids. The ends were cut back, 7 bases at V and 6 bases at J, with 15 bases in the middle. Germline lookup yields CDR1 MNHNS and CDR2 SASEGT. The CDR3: CASNDNNGPGELFF. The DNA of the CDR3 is TGTGCCAGCAACGACAACAACGGTCCCGGGGAGCTGTTTTTT.

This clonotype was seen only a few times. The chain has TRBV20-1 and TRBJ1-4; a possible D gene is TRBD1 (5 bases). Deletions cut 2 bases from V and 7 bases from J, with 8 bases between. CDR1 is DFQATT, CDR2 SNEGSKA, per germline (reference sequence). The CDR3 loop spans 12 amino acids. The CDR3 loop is CSARQGFEKLFF. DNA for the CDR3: TGCAGTGCTAGACAGGGTTTTGAAAAACTGTTTTTT.

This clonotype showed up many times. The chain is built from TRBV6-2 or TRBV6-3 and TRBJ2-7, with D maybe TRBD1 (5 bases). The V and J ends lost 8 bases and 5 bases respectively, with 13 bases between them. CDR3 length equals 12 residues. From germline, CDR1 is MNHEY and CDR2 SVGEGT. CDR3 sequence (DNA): TGTGCCAGCGGAAGGAACAGGCACGAGCAGTACTTC. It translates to CASGRNRHEQYF.

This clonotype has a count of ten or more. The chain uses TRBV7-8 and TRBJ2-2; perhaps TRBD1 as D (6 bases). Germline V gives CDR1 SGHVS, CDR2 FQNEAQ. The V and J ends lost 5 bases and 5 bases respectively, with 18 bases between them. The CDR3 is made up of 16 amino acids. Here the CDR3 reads CASSVLGGWDTGELFF. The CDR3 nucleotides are TGTGCCAGCAGCGTTCTAGGGGGTTGGGATACCGGGGAGCTGTTTTTT.

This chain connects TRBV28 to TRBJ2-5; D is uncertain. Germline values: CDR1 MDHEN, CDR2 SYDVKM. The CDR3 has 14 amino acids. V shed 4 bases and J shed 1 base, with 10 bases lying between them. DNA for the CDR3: TGTGCCAGCAGTTCCCGGACGCCCCAAGAGACCCAGTACTTC. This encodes CASSSRTPQETQYF.

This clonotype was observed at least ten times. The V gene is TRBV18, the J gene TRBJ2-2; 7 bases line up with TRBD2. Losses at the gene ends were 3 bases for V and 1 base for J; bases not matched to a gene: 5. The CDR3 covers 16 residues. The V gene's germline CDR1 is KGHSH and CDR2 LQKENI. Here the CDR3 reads CASSPVAGWNTGELFF. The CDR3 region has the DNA TGTGCCAGCTCACCCGTAGCGGGTTGGAACACCGGGGAGCTGTTTTTT. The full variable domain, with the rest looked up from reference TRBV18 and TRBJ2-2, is NAGVMQNPRHLVRRRGQEARLRCSPMKGHSHVYWYRQLPEEGLKFMVYLQKENIIDESGMPKERFSAEFPKEGPSILRIQQVVRGDSAAYFCASSPVAGWNTGELFFGEGSRLTVL.

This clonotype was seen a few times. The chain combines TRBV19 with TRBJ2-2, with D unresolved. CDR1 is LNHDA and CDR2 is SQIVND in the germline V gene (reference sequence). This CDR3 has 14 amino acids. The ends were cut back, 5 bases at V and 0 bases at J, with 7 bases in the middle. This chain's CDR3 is CASSRLANTGELFF. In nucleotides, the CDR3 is TGTGCCAGTAGTCGACTGGCGAACACCGGGGAGCTGTTTTTT.

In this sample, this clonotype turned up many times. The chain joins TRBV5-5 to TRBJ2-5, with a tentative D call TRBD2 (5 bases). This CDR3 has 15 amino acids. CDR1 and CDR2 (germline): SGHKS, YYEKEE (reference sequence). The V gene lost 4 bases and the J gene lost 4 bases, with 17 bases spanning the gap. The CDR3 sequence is CASSQDPSGRETQYF. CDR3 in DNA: TGTGCCAGCAGCCAAGATCCAAGCGGACGAGAGACCCAGTACTTC.

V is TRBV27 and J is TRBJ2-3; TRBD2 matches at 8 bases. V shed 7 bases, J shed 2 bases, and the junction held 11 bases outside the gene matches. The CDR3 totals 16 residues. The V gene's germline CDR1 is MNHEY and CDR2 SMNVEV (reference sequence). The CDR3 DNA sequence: TGTGCCAGCAAGAGGTTGGCGGGAGGACTCACAGATACGCAGTATTTT. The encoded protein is CASKRLAGGLTDTQYF.

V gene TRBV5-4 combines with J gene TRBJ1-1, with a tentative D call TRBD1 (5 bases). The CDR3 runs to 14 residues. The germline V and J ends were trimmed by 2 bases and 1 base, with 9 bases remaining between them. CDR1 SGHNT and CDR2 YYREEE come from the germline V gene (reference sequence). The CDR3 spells CASSLWTPNTEAFF. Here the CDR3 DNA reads TGTGCCAGCAGCTTATGGACACCGAACACTGAAGCTTTCTTT.

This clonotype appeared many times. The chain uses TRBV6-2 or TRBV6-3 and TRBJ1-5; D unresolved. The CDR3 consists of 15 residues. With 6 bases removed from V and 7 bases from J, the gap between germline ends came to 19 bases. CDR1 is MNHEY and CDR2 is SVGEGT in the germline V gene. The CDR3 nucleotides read TGTGCCAGCAGCTCAGCCATGGCGGGGAAACAGCCCCAGCATTTT. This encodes CASSSAMAGKQPQHF.

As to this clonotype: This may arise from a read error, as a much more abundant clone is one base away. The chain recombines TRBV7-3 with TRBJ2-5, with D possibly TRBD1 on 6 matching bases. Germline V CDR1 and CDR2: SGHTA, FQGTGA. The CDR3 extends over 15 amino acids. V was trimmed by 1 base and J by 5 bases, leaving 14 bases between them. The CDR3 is CASSLRDKAVETQYF. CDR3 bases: TGTGCCAGCAGCTTAAGGGACAAGGCAGTCGAGACCCAGTACTTC.

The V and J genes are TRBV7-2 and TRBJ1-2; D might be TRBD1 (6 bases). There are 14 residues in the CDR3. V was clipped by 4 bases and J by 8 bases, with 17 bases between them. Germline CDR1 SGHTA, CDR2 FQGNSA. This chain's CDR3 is CASSSGHPSSGYTF. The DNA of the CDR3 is TGTGCCAGCAGCTCGGGACATCCCAGTTCGGGCTACACCTTC. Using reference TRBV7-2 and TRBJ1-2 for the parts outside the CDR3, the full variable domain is GAGVSQSPSNKVTEKGKDVELRCDPISGHTALYWYRQSLGQGLEFLIYFQGNSAPDKSGLPSDRFSAERTGGSVSTLTIQRTQQEDSAVYLCASSSGHPSSGYTFGSGTRLTVV.

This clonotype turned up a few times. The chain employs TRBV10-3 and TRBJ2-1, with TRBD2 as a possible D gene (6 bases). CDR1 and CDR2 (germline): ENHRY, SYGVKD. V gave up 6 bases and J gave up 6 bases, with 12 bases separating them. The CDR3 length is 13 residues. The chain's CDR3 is CAIRAEGSNEQFF. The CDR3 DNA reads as TGTGCCATCAGAGCGGAGGGGAGCAATGAGCAGTTCTTC.

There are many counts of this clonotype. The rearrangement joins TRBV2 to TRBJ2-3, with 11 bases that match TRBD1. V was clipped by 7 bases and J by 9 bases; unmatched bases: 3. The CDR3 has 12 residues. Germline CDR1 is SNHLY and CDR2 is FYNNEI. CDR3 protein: CASTGQGATQYF. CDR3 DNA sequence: TGTGCCAGCACCGGACAGGGGGCGACGCAGTATTTT.

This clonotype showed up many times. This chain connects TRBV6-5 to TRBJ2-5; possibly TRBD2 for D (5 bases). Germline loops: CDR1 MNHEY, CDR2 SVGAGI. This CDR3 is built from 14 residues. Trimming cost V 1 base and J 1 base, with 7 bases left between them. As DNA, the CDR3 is TGTGCCAGCAGTTACTGGCGGGTCCAAGAGACCCAGTACTTC. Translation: CASSYWRVQETQYF.

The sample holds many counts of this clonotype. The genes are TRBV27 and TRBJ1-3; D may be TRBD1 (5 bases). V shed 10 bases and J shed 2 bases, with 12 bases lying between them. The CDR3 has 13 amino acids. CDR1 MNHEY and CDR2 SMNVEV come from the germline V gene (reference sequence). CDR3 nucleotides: TGTGCCACCGGGGCGGGGGCTGGAAACACCATATATTTT. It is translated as CATGAGAGNTIYF.

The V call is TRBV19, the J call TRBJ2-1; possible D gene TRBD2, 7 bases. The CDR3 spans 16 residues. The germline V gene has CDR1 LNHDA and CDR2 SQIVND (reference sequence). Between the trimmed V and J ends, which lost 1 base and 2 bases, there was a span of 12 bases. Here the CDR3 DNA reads TGTGCCAGTAGTATAGTAAAGGGGGGGCCCTACAATGAGCAGTTCTTC. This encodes CASSIVKGGPYNEQFF.

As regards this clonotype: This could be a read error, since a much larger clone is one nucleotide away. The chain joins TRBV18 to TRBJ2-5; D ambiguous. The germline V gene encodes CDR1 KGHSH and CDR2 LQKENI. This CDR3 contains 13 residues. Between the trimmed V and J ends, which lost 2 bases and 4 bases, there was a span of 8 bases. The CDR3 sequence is CASSPFPTETQYF. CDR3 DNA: TGTGCCAGCTCACCATTCCCTACAGAGACCCAGTACTTC.

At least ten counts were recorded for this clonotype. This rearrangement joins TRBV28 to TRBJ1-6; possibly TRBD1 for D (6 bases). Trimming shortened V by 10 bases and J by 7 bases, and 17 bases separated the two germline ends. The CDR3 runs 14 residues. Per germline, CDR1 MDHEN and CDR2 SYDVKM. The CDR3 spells CATADRTLNSPLHF. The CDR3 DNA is TGTGCCACGGCAGACAGGACACTAAATTCACCCCTCCACTTT.

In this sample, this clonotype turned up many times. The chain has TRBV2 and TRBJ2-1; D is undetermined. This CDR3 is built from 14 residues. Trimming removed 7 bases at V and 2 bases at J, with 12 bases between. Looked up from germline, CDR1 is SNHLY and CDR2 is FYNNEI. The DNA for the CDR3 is TGTGCCAGCAAATTGGCTCCAGCCTACAATGAGCAGTTCTTC. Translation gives CASKLAPAYNEQFF.